The entry below describes one T cell receptor (beta chain). The antigen remains undetermined. These data are taken from a study of cytomegalovirus exposure and HLA in healthy donors. This cohort consisted of healthy bone marrow donors. This PCR relied on a set of 60 Vbeta primers and 13 Jbeta primers. Original methodology: A later analysis tallied approximately 80 million unique TCR beta chains, roughly 11 million of them shared. The table came from immunoSEQ multiplex PCR; TCRdb's copy has only in-frame clones and leaves some out. The DNA was the basis for D and trimming; V, J and clone size are from that table. This sample has 150,000 to 200,000 clones; 85% occur once, and the top ten carry 2% to 2.5%. Whole-study results and caveats: As confirmed in vitro, three CMV-associated chains were specific for CMV antigens.

Germline V gives CDR1 MGHDK, CDR2 SYGVNS. Trimming at V came to 10 bases and at J to 3 bases, leaving 13 bases not matched to a gene. This CDR3 comprises 15 residues. Sequencing input: PBMCs. This chain connects TRBV25-1 to TRBJ2-7, with 9 bases identical to TRBD1. This receptor was taken from a woman between 45 and 60 years old in good health and CMV-seronegative. The CDR3 region is CATRPRGTGSYEQYF. CDR3 sequence (DNA): TGTGCCACCAGGCCTCGGGGGACAGGGAGCTACGAGCAGTACTTC.